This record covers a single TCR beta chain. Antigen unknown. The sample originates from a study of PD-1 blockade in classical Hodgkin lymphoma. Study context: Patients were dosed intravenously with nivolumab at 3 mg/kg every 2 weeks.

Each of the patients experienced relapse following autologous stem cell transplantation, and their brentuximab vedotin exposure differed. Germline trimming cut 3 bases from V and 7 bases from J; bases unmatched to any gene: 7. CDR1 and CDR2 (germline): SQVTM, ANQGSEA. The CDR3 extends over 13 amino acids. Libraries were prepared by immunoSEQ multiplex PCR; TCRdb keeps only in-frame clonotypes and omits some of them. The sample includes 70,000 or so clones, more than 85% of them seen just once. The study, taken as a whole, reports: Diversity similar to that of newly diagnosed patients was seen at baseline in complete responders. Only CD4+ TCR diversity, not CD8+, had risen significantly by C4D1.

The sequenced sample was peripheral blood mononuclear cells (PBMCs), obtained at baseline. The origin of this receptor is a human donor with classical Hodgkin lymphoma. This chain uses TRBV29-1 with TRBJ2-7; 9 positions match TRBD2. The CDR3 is CSVEGLAVREQYF. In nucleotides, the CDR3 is TGCAGCGTTGAGGGACTAGCAGTACGTGAGCAGTACTTC.